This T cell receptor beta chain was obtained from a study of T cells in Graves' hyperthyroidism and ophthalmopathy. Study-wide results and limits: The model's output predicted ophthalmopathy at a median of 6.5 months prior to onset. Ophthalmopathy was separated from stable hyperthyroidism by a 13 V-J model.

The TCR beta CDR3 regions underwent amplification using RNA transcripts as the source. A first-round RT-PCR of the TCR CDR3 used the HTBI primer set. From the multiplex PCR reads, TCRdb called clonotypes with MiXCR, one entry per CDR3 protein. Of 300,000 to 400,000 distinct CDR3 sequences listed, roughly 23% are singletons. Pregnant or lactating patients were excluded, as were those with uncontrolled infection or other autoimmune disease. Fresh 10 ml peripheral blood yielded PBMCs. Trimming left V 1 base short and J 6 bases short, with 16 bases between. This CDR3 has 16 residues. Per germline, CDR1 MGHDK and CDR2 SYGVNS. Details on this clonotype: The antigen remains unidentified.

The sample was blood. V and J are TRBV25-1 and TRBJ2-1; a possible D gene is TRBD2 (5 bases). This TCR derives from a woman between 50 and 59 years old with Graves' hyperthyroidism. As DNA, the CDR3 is TGTGCCAGCAGTGAATTTAGGGAATTTGGGAGCAATGAGCAGTTCTTC. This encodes CASSEFREFGSNEQFF.